The text below deals with one T cell receptor (beta chain). The data were obtained in a study of T cells after yellow fever vaccination. Study-wide points: Researchers noted that a small share of clonotypes showed up in both CD4 and CD8 compartments. From the bulk population, abundant clonotypes could contaminate and appear within FACS-sorted repertoires.

CDR1 LGHNA and CDR2 YSLEER come from the germline V gene. There are 15 residues in the CDR3. Trimming removed 3 bases at V and 10 bases at J, with 16 bases between. The study made its TCR cDNA through 5'RACE template switching. That step introduced a universal primer site along with UMIs. TCRdb re-called the 5' RACE reads with MiXCR, one entry per CDR3 protein. This sample has about 94,000 distinct CDR3 sequences, with about 8.8% found just once. This clonotype originated in a man between 18 and 35 years old who received the YFV17D yellow fever vaccine. The material sequenced was CD8+ T cells not binding an NS4B(214-222) dextramer, sorted from PBMCs, taken roughly 15 days after the first yellow fever vaccination. This sequence joins TRBV4-3 and TRBJ1-6; D is perhaps TRBD1 (6 bases). As DNA, the CDR3 is TGCGCCAGCAGCCATGGGGAGGGGGGTCTATCACCCCTCCACTTT. It translates to CASSHGEGGLSPLHF.